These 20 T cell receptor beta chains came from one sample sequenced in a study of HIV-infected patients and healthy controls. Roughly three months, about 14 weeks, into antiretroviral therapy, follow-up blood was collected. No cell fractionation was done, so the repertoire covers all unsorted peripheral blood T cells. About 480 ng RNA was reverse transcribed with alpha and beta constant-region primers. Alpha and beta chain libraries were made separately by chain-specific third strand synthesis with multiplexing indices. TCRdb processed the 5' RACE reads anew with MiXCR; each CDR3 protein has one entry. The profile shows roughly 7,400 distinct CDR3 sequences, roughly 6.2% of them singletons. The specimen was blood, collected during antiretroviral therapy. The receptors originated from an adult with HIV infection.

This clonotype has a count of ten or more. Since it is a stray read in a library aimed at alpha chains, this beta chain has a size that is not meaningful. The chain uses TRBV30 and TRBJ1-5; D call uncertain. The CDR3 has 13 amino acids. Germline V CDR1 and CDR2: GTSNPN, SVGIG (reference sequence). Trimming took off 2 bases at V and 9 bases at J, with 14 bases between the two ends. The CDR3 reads CAWSPGSGSPQHF. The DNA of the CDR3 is TGTGCCTGGAGTCCAGGTTCCGGCTCGCCCCAGCATTTT.

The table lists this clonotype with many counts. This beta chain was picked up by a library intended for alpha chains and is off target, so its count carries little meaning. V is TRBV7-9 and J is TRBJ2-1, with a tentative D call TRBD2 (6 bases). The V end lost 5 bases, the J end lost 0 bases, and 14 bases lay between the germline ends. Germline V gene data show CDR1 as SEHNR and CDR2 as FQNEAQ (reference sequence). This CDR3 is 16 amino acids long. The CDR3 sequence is CASSPRDLSSYNEQFF. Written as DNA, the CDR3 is TGTGCCAGCAGCCCCCGGGACTTAAGCTCCTACAATGAGCAGTTCTTC.

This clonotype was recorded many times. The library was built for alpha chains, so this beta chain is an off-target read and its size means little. CDR3 in DNA: TGTGCCAGCAACGACAGGGGGGCTTACAATGAGCAGTTCTTC. It is translated as CASNDRGAYNEQFF. V gene TRBV28 combines with J gene TRBJ2-1; TRBD1 agrees at 9 bases. Trimming cost V 7 bases and J 4 bases; bases outside gene matches: 5. Germline CDR1 reads MDHEN; CDR2 reads SYDVKM. This CDR3 contains 14 residues.

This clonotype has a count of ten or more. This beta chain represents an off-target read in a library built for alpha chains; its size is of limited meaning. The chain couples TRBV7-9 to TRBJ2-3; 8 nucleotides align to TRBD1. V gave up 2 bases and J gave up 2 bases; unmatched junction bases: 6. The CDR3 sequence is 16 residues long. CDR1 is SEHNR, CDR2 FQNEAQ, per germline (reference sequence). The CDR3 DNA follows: TGTGCCAGCAGCTTACCCCGGGACAGGCCCACAGATACGCAGTATTTT. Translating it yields CASSLPRDRPTDTQYF.

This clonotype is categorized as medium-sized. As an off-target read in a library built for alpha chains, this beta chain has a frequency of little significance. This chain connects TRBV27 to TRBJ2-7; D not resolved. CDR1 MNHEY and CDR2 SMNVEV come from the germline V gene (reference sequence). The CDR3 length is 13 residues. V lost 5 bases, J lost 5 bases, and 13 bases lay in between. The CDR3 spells CASSPQGYNEQYF. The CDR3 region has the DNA TGTGCCAGCAGTCCCCAAGGGTATAACGAGCAGTACTTC.

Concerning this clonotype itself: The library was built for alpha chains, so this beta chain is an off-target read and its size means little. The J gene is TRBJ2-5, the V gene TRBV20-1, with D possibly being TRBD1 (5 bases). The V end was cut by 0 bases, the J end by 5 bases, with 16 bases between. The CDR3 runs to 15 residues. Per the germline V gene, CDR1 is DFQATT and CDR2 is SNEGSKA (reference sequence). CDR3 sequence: CSARDWGILGETQYF. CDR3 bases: TGCAGTGCTAGAGATTGGGGCATTCTTGGGGAGACCCAGTACTTC.

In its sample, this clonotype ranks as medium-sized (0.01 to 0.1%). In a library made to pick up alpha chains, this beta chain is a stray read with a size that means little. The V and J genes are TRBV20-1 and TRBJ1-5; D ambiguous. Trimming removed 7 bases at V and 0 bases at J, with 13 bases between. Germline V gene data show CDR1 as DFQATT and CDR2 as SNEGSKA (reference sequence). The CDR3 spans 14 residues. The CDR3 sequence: CSGEPAYSNQPQHF. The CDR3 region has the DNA TGCAGTGGAGAGCCGGCCTATAGCAATCAGCCCCAGCATTTT.

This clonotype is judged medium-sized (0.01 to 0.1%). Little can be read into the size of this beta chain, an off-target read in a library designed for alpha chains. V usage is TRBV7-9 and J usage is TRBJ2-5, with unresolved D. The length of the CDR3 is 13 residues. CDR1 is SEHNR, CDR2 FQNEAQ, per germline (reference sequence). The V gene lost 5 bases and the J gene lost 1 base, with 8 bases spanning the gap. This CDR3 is CASSATVQETQYF. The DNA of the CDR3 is TGTGCCAGCAGCGCCACAGTCCAAGAGACCCAGTACTTC.

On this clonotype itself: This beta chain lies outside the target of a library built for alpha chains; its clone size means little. CDR3 nucleotides: TGTGCCAGCAGCTTGAGGTTGGGAGCAGATACGCAGTATTTT. It is translated as CASSLRLGADTQYF. The chain uses TRBV5-5 and TRBJ2-3, with a tentative D call TRBD2 (5 bases). Trimming took 1 base from V and 4 from J, leaving 10 bases between them. The CDR3 is 14 residues long. Germline assignment: CDR1 SGHKS and CDR2 YYEKEE (reference sequence). The full variable domain, completed using reference TRBV5-5 and TRBJ2-3, is DAGVTQSPTHLIKTRGQQVTLRCSPISGHKSVSWYQQVLGQGPQFIFQYYEKEERGRGNFPDRFSARQFPNYSSELNVNALLLGDSALYLCASSLRLGADTQYFGPGTRLTVL.

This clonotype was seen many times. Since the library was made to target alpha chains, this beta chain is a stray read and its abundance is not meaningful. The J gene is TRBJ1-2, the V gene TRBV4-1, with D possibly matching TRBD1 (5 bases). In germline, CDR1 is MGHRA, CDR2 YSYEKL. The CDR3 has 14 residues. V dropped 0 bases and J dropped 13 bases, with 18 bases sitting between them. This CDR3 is CASSQDRRGEYFTF. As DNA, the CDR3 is TGCGCCAGCAGCCAAGACCGGAGGGGCGAATATTTCACCTTC.

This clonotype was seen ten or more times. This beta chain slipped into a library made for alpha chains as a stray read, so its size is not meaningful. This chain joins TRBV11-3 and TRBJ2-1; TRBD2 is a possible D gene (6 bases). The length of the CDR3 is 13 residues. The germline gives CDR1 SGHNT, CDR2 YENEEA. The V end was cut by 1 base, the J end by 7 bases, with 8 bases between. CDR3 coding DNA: TGTGCCAGCAGCTTAGGACTAGGAAATGAGCAGTTCTTC. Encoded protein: CASSLGLGNEQFF.

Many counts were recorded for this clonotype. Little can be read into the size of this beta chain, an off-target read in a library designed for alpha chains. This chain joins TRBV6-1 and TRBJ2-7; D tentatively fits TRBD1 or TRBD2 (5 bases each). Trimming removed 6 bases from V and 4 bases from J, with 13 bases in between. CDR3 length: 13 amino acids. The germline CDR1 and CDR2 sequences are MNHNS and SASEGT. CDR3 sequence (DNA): TGTGCCAGCAGACCTGGGACGGCGTACGAGCAGTACTTC. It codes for CASRPGTAYEQYF.

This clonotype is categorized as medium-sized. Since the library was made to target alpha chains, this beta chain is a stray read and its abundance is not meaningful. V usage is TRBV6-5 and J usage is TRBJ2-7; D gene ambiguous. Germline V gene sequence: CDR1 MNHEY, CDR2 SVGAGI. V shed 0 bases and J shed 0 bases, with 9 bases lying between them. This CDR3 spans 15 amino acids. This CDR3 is CASSYSPVISYEQYF. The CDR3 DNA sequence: TGTGCCAGCAGTTACTCTCCTGTGATCTCCTACGAGCAGTACTTC.

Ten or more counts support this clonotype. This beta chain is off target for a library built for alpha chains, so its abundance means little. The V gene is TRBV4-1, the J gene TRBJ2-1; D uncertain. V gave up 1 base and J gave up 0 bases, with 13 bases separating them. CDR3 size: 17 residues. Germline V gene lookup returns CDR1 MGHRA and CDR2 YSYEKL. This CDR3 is CASSQVDLGFSYNEQFF. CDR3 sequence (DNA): TGCGCCAGCAGCCAAGTGGACCTGGGGTTCTCCTACAATGAGCAGTTCTTC.

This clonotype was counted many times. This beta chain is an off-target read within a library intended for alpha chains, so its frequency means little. CDR3 sequence: CASSTLGQGYEQYF. In DNA form, the CDR3 reads TGTGCCAGCAGTACTCTGGGACAGGGCTACGAGCAGTACTTC. The gene calls are TRBV6-2 or TRBV6-3 and TRBJ2-7, with TRBD1 matching over 9 bases. Germline V CDR1 and CDR2: MNHEY, SVGEGT. The CDR3 loop spans 14 amino acids. Germline trimming cut 5 bases from V and 3 bases from J; bases unmatched to any gene: 5.

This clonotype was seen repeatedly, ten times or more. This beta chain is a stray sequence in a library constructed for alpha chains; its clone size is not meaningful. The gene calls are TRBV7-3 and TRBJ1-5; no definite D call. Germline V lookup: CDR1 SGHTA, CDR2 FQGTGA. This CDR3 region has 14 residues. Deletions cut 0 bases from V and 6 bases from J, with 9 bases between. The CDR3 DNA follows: TGTGCCAGCAGCTTAACAGGGATTGGTCAGCCCCAGCATTTT. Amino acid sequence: CASSLTGIGQPQHF. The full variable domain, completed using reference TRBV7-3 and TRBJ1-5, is GAGVSQTPSNKVTEKGKYVELRCDPISGHTALYWYRQSLGQGPEFLIYFQGTGAADDSGLPNDRFFAVRPEGSVSTLKIQRTERGDSAVYLCASSLTGIGQPQHFGDGTRLSIL.

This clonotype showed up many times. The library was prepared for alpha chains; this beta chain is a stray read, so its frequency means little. The CDR3 DNA is TGTGCCAGTAGGTGGAGTTCCAGGTGGACCGGGGAGCTGTTTTTT. It yields the protein CASRWSSRWTGELFF. The rearrangement uses TRBV19 and TRBJ2-2, with D uncertain. V was cut by 6 bases and J by 5 bases, with 16 bases left in between. This CDR3 region has 15 residues. The germline V gene has CDR1 LNHDA and CDR2 SQIVND (reference sequence).

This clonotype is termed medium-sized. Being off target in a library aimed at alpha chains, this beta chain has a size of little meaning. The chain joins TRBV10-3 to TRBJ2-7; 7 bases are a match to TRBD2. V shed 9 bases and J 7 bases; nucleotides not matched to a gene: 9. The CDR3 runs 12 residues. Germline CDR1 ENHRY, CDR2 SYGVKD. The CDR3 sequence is CAMGGDLEEQYF. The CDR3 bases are TGTGCCATGGGGGGGGACTTGGAAGAGCAGTACTTC.

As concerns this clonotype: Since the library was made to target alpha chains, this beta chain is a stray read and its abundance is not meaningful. The CDR3 sequence: CASSQEDSGRFEQYF. The CDR3 DNA reads as TGTGCCAGCAGCCAAGAGGACAGCGGACGGTTCGAGCAGTACTTC. This chain joins TRBV4-2 and TRBJ2-7; TRBD1 might be the D (6 bases). V lost 0 bases and J lost 6, with 15 bases in between. This CDR3 has 15 residues. Germline CDR1 and CDR2: LGHNA and YNFKEQ.

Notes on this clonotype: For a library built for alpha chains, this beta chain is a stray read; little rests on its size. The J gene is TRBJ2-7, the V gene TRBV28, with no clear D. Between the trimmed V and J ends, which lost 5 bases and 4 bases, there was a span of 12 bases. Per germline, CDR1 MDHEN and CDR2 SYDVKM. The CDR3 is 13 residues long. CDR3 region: CASSLAGYYEQYF. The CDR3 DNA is TGTGCCAGCAGTCTTGCCGGGTATTACGAGCAGTACTTC.